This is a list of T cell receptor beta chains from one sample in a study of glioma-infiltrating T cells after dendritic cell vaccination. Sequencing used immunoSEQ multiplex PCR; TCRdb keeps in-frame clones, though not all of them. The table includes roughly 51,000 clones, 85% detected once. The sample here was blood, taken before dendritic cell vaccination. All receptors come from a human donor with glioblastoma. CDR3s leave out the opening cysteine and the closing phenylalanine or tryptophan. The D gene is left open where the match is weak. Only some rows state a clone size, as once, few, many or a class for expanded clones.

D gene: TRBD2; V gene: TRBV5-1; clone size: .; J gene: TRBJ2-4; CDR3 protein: ASSSGTSGGASVNIQY
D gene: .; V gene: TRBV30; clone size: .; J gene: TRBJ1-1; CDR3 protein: ACPRLRGNTEAF
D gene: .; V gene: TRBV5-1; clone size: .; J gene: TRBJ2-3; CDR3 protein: ASSLRGTTKDTQY
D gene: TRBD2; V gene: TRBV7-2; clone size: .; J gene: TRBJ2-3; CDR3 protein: ASSTSGGAADTQY
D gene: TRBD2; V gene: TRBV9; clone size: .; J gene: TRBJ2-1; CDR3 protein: ASSVGPAGGPGEQF
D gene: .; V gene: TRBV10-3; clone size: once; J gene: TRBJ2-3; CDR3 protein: AISYGASTDTQY
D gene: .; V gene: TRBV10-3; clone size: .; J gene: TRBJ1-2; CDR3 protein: AISDRGVGYT
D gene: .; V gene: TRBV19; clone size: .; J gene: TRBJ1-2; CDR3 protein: ASSMDRGNYGYT
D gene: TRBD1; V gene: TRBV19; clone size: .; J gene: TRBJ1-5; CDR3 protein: ASSMAGQGAGQPQH
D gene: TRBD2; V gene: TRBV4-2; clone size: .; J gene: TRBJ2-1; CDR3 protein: ASSPFRAGGGNEQF
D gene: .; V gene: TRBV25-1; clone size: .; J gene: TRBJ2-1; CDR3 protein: ASSDPSRGSYNEQF
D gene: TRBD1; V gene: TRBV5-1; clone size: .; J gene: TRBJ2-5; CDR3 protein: ASSLRTGEETQY
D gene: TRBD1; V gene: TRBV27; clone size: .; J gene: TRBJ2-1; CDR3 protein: ASPDRAYEQF
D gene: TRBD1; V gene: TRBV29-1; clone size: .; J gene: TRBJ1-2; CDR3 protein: SADPGQGAKGGYT
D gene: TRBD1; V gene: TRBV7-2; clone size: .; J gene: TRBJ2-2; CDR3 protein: ASSPQDRGNTGELF
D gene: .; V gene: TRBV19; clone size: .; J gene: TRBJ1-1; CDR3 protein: ASSSRGTGGPTEAF
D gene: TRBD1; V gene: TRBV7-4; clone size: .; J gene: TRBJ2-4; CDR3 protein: ASSLGGTGKNIQY
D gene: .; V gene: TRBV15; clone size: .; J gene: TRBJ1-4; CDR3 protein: ATSRVDGRIEKLF
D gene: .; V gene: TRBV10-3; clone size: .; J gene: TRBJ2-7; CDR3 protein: AISESAGDGEQY
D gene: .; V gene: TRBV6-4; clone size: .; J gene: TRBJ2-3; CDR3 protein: ASSDPGGTDTQY
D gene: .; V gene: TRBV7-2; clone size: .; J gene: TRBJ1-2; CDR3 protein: ASSLGGNLRKST
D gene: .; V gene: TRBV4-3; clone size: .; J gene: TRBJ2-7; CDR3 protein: ASSQDEGSSYEQY
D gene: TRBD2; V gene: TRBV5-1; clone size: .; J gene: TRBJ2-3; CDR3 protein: ASSGGTSGGTDTQY
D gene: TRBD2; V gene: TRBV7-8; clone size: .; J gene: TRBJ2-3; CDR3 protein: ASSSGTSGKTDTQY
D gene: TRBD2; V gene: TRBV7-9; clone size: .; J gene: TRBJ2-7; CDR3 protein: ASSRQTSGGGEQY
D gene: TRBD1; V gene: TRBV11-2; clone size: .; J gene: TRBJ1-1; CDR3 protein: ASSLGDRGQIGAF
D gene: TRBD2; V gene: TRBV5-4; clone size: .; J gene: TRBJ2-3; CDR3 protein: ASSLSSGGITDTQY
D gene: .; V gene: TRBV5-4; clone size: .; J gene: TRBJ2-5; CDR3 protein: ASSSSGARETQY
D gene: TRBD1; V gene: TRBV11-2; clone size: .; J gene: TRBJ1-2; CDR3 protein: ASSSTGDYGYT
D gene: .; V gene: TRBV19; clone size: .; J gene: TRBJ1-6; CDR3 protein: ASRRREYNSPLH
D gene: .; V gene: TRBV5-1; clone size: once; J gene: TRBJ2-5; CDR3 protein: ASSLHKPGQETQY
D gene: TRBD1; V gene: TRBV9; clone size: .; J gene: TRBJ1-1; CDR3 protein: ASQTGAENTEAF
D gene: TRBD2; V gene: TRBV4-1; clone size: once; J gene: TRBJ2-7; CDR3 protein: ASSQGFDGTTFYEQY
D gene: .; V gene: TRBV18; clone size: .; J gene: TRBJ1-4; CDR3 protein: ASSPPSQAEGEKLF
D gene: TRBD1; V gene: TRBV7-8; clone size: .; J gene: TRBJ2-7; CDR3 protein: ASSRDRSYEQY
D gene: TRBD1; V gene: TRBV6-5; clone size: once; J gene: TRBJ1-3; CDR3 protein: ASSPTLQGRSY
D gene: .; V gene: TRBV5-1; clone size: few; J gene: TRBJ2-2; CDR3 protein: ASSDLQGSGELF
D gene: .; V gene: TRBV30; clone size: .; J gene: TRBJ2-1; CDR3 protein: AWSVASSSYNEQF
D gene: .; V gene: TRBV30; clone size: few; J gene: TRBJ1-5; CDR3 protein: AWSVIAGVSQPQH
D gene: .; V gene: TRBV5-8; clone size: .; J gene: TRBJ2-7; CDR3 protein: ASSLVQFYEQY
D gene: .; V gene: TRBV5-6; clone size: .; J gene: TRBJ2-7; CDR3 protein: ASRLSLQGSPYEQY
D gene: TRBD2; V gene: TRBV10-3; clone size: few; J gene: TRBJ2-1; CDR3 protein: AISSREARNEQF
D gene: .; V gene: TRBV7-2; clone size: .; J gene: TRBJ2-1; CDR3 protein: ASTLSGRANNEQF
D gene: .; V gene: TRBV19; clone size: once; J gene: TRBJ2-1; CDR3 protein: ASSINSYNEQF
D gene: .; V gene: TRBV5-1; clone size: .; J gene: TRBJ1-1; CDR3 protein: ASSLAGGNTEAF
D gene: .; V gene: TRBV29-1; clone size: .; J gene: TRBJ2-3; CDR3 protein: SATPLTDTQY
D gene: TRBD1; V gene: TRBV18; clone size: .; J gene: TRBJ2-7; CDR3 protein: ASSQSADRAVHEQY
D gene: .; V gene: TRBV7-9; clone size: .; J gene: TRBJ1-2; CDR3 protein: ASSLDGPGFGYT
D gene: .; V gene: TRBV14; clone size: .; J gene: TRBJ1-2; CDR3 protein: ASSQVGGAGVYGYT
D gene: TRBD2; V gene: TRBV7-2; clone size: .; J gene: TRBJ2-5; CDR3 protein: ASSLARTGGQTQY
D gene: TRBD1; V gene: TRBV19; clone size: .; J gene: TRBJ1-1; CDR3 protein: ASSVPGGLGMNTEAF
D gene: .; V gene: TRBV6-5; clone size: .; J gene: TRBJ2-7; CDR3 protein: ASRRLYEQY